What follows are 14 T cell receptor beta chains derived from one specimen sequenced in a study of OX40 agonist ivuxolimab in advanced cancers. Profiled with immunoSEQ multiplex PCR; TCRdb holds only in-frame clones, not every one. The sample has tens of thousands of clones, approximately 90% seen once. This material consisted of CD4+ or CD8+ T cells sorted from blood, taken in a trial of the OX40 agonist ivuxolimab. The receptors stem from an adult with an advanced solid tumor such as melanoma, head and neck, liver or kidney cancer.

The J gene is TRBJ2-5, the V gene TRBV6-6; unclear D gene. The V end was cut by 0 bases, the J end by 5 bases, with 7 bases between. CDR1 is MNHNY, CDR2 SVGAGI, per germline (reference sequence). The CDR3 is made up of 13 amino acids. CDR3 in amino acids: CASSYSRWETQYF. CDR3 nucleotide sequence: TGTGCCAGCAGTTACTCGAGATGGGAGACCCAGTACTTC.

The gene calls are TRBV19 and TRBJ2-7; weak D call: TRBD1 (6 bases). Trimming removed 2 bases from V and 1 base from J, with 18 bases in between. CDR1 and CDR2 (germline): LNHDA, SQIVND (reference sequence). The CDR3 sequence is 17 residues long. CDR3 loop: CASSIKAGVEGSYEQYF. The DNA of the CDR3 is TGTGCCAGTAGTATAAAAGCAGGGGTGGAAGGTTCCTACGAGCAGTACTTC.

This clone was seen just once. The chain carries TRBV11-3 and TRBJ2-5; 15 nucleotides line up with TRBD2. The CDR3 is 16 amino acids. Trimming removed 3 bases from V and 2 bases from J; junction bases left unmatched: 1. CDR1 and CDR2 from the germline V gene are SGHNT and YENEEA. CDR3 bases: TGTGCCAGCAGCTTCGGGACTAGCGGGGGGCAAGAGACCCAGTACTTC. Protein: CASSFGTSGGQETQYF.

The chain is built from TRBV7-8 and TRBJ2-3, with D uncertain. This CDR3 has 12 residues. CDR1 and CDR2 (germline): SGHVS, FQNEAQ. V lost 5 bases to trimming and J lost 6 bases, with 9 bases between them. The CDR3 bases are TGTGCCAGCAGCGTGCTAGTGGATACGCAGTATTTT. Its protein is CASSVLVDTQYF.

This clone was seen a handful of times. This chain links TRBV4-1 with TRBJ1-1; D remains ambiguous. The CDR3 consists of 13 residues. The germline V and J ends were trimmed by 0 bases and 11 bases, with 13 bases remaining between them. Germline CDR1 MGHRA, CDR2 YSYEKL. The CDR3 sequence: CASSQDEIGRAFF. In nucleotides, the CDR3 is TGCGCCAGCAGCCAAGATGAGATCGGCCGGGCTTTCTTT.

The V and J genes are TRBV7-2 and TRBJ1-1; 7 positions agree with TRBD1. The CDR3 is made up of 14 amino acids. CDR1 is SGHTA, CDR2 FQGNSA, per germline. With 1 base clipped from V and 11 bases from J, the junction kept 10 bases outside the gene matches. The CDR3 sequence is CASSLVGQLFEAFF. In DNA form, the CDR3 reads TGTGCCAGCAGCTTAGTGGGACAGTTGTTTGAGGCTTTCTTT.

This clone was seen more than once but under ten times. The chain is built from TRBV7-2 and TRBJ2-7; no definite D call. CDR1 SGHTA and CDR2 FQGNSA come from the germline V gene. Trimming stripped 1 base from V and 2 bases from J, with 6 bases between. The CDR3 runs 13 residues. Here the CDR3 DNA reads TGTGCCAGCAGCTTAGAGGTTCCCTACGAGCAGTACTTC. As protein: CASSLEVPYEQYF. Complete variable domain (other parts from reference TRBV7-2 and TRBJ2-7): GAGVSQSPSNKVTEKGKDVELRCDPISGHTALYWYRQSLGQGLEFLIYFQGNSAPDKSGLPSDRFSAERTGGSVSTLTIQRTQQEDSAVYLCASSLEVPYEQYFGPGTRLTVT.

J is TRBJ2-2 and V is TRBV5-1, with D possibly being TRBD2 (6 bases). V was trimmed by 4 bases and J by 0 bases, leaving 10 bases between them. Germline V gene data show CDR1 as SGHRS and CDR2 as YFSETQ. The CDR3 is made up of 15 amino acids. The CDR3 spells CASSEERANTGELFF. Written as DNA, the CDR3 is TGCGCCAGCAGCGAGGAGCGGGCGAACACCGGGGAGCTGTTTTTT. The full variable domain, its missing parts supplied by reference TRBV5-1 and TRBJ2-2, is KAGVTQTPRYLIKTRGQQVTLSCSPISGHRSVSWYQQTPGQGLQFLFEYFSETQRNKGNFPGRFSGRQFSNSRSEMNVSTLELGDSALYLCASSEERANTGELFFGEGSRLTVL.

The J gene is TRBJ1-2, the V gene TRBV5-6, with D possibly TRBD1 on 5 matching bases. CDR1 SGHDT and CDR2 YYEEEE come from the germline V gene. V was trimmed by 3 bases and J by 8 bases, leaving 20 bases between them. This CDR3 spans 15 amino acids. CDR3: CASSSLGGGEGGYTF. CDR3 nucleotide sequence: TGTGCCAGCAGCTCCCTGGGAGGAGGGGAGGGAGGCTACACCTTC.

The chain recombines TRBV21-1 with TRBJ1-5. TRBV21-1 is an annotated pseudogene. The CDR3 covers 16 residues. CDR3 residues: CASSNTGGGANQPQHF. The CDR3 nucleotides are TGTGCCAGCAGCAATACTGGAGGGGGGGCCAATCAGCCCCAGCATTTT.

The rearrangement uses TRBV28 and TRBJ1-4; D gene ambiguous. V was clipped by 10 bases and J by 5 bases, with 8 bases between them. The CDR3 extends over 11 amino acids. Germline values: CDR1 MDHEN, CDR2 SYDVKM. CDR3: CATMKNEKLFF. DNA of the CDR3: TGTGCCACCATGAAAAATGAAAAACTGTTTTTT.

This clone was observed a single time. This chain connects TRBV6-5 to TRBJ1-6; tentative D call: TRBD1 (5 bases). The CDR3 is made up of 15 amino acids. Germline lookup yields CDR1 MNHEY and CDR2 SVGAGI. Deletions cut 0 bases from V and 4 bases from J, with 7 bases between. The CDR3: CASSYSWGYNSPLHF. The CDR3, as DNA: TGTGCCAGCAGTTACTCATGGGGGTATAATTCACCCCTCCACTTT.

V usage is TRBV19 and J usage is TRBJ1-5, with 9 positions matching TRBD1. CDR1 is LNHDA, CDR2 SQIVND, per germline (reference sequence). CDR3 length equals 13 residues. V lost 8 bases and J lost 1; bases outside the gene matches: 0. CDR3 sequence reads: CASDRGSNQPQHF. The CDR3 region has the DNA TGTGCCAGTGACAGGGGGAGCAATCAGCCCCAGCATTTT.

The chain is built from TRBV6-1 and TRBJ2-3, with 14 nucleotides matching TRBD2. The CDR3 spans 15 residues. Germline loops: CDR1 MNHNS, CDR2 SASEGT. The J segment lost 6 bases and the V segment lost 4 bases, leaving 3 bases of the junction unmatched. The DNA for the CDR3 is TGTGCCAGCAGTGTGGGACTAGCGGGAGTGGATACGCAGTATTTT. The encoded protein is CASSVGLAGVDTQYF.